This T cell receptor beta chain was documented in a study of CD4 T cells in relation to SARS-CoV-2 and coronaviruses. Study background: PBMCs were cultured with antigen for less than twelve days before TCR beta sequencing.

Regarding the study as a whole: Compared with monoreactive clones, crossreactive clones showed significantly weaker SARS-CoV-2 expansion.

Before the COVID-19 pandemic, during about 2011-2019, CD4+ T cells were taken from unexposed donors. The cells were cultured for around ten days before CD4+ T cells were isolated. Cells permitting, SARS-CoV-2 S/N and four cold-coronavirus spikes were tested on unexposed-donor CD4+ T cells. Half the medium was replaced with IL-2 medium on days 3 and 7. Worth noting for this clone: Its antigen is unidentified.

Data came from immunoSEQ multiplex PCR; TCRdb stores just in-frame clones and leaves some out. The sample includes 20,000 or so clones, about three quarters of them seen just once. The CDR3 is made up of 14 amino acids. Germline CDR1 LNHNV, CDR2 YYDKDF (reference sequence). Deletions cut 1 base from V and 3 bases from J, with 7 bases between. Sequenced sample: CD4+ T cells from PBMCs, cultured in vitro. The sequence derives from a human donor in good health. This chain uses TRBV15 with TRBJ1-5; D gene uncertain. The chain's CDR3 is CATSRVQYNQPQHF. The CDR3 nucleotides are TGTGCCACCAGCAGAGTGCAGTACAATCAGCCCCAGCATTTT. Filled out from reference TRBV15 and TRBJ1-5, the complete variable domain reads DAMVIQNPRYQVTQFGKPVTLSCSQTLNHNVMYWYQQKSSQAPKLLFHYYDKDFNNEADTPDNFQSRRPNTSFCFLDIRSPGLGDTAMYLCATSRVQYNQPQHFGDGTRLSIL.